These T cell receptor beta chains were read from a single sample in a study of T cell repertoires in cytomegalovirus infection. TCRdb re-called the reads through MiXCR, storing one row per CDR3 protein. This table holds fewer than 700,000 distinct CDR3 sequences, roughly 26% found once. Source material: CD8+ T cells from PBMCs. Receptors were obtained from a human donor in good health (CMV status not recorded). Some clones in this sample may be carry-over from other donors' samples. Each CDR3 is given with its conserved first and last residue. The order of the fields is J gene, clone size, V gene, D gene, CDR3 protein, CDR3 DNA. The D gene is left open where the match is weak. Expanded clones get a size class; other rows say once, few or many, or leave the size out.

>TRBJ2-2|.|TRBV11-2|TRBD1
CASSAPGQSPNTGELFF
TGTGCCAGCAGCGCCCCGGGACAGAGCCCGAACACCGGGGAGCTGTTTTTT
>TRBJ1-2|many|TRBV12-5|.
CASGWDIANYGYTF
TGTGCTAGTGGTTGGGATATTGCTAACTATGGCTACACCTTC
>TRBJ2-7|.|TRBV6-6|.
CASSYDNSGYEQYF
TGTGCCAGCAGTTACGACAACTCGGGCTACGAGCAGTACTTC
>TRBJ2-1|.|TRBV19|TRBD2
CASSRTGLPPYNEQFF
TGTGCCAGTAGTCGGACGGGACTACCTCCCTACAATGAGCAGTTCTTC
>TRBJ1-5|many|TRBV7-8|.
CASSLARTAVRINSNQPQHF
TGTGCCAGCAGCTTAGCCCGAACGGCAGTCCGGATTAATAGCAATCAGCCCCAGCATTTT
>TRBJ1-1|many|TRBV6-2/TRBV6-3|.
CASVGTEAFF
TGTGCCAGCGTTGGAACTGAAGCTTTCTTT
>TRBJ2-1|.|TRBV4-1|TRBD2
CASSQDGRGGGNEQFF
TGCGCCAGCAGCCAAGATGGGCGGGGGGGAGGGAATGAGCAGTTCTTC
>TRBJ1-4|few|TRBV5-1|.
CASSPGTTNEKLFF
TGCGCCAGCAGCCCCGGGACAACCAATGAAAAACTGTTTTTT
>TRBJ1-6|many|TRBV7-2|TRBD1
CASRIGGDRDAKSSYNSPLHF
TGTGCCAGCCGCATAGGAGGGGACAGGGATGCAAAGAGCTCCTATAATTCACCCCTCCACTTT
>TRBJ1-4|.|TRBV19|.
CASSIFQEAEKLFF
TGTGCCAGTAGTATTTTCCAGGAAGCTGAAAAACTGTTTTTT
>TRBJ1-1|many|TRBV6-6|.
CASTTGLTEAFF
TGTGCCAGCACCACAGGGTTGACTGAAGCTTTCTTT
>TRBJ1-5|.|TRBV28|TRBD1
CASSITGAVRAQHF
TGTGCCAGCAGTATAACAGGGGCGGTCCGAGCCCAGCATTTT
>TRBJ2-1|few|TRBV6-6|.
CASSHRDFYNEQFF
TGTGCCAGCAGTCACCGGGACTTCTACAATGAGCAGTTCTTC
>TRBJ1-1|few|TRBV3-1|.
CASSQDPGTNTEAFF
TGTGCCAGCAGCCAAGATCCAGGGACGAACACTGAAGCTTTCTTT
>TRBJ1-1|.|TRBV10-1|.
CASSEGQGMSGTEAFF
TGCGCCAGCAGTGAGGGGCAGGGAATGAGCGGCACTGAAGCTTTCTTT
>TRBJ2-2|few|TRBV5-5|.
CASSPSKVTNTGELFF
TGTGCCAGCAGCCCTTCAAAGGTGACGAACACCGGGGAGCTGTTTTTT
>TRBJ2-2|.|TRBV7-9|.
CASSLASEELFF
TGTGCCAGCAGCTTAGCGAGTGAGGAGCTGTTTTTT
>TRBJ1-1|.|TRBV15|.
CATAEGNTEAFF
TGTGCCACCGCGGAGGGGAACACTGAAGCTTTCTTT
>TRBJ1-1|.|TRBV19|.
CASSTWDGYTEAFF
TGTGCCAGTAGTACCTGGGACGGTTACACTGAAGCTTTCTTT